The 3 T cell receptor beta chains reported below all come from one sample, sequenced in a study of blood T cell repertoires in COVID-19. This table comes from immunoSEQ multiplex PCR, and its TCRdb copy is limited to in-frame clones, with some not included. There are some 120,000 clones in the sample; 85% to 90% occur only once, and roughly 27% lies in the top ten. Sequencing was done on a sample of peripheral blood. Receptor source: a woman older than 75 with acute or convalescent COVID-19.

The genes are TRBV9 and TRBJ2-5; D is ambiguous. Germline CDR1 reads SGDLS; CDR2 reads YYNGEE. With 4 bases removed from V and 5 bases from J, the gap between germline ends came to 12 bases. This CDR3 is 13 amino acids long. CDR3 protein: CASSFGSGETQYF. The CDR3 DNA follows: TGTGCCAGCAGCTTTGGTTCCGGGGAGACCCAGTACTTC.

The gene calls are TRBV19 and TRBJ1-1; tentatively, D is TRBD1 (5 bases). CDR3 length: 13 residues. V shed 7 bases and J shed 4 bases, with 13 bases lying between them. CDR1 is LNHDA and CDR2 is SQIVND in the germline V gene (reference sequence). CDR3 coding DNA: TGTGCCAGTACCATCCTCGGGGGCACTGAAGCTTTCTTT. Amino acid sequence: CASTILGGTEAFF.

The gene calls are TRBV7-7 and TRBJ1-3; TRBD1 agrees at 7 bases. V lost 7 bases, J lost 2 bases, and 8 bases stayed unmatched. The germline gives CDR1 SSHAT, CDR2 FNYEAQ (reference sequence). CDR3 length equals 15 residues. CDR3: CASIIYQGAGNTIYF. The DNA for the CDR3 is TGTGCCAGCATCATATACCAGGGGGCTGGAAACACCATATATTTT. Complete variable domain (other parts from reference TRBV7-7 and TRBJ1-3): GAGVSQSPRYKVTKRGQDVTLRCDPISSHATLYWYQQALGQGPEFLTYFNYEAQPDKSGLPSDRFSAERPEGSISTLTIQRTEQRDSAMYRCASIIYQGAGNTIYFGEGSWLTVV.